The clone carrying this TCR beta chain appeared a few times. Its antigen is not identified. Mouse gene names apply. The missing CDR3 end, 4 residues past where the read stops, is filled in from the germline J gene. These data belong to a study of CD8+ T cells in alopecia areata. Study context: Female roughly 7-11-week-old C3H/HeJ recipients received skin from roughly 6-13-month-old C3H/HeJ graft donors with spontaneous alopecia.

cDNA reverse transcribed from extracted RNA served as the sequencing template. TCRdb's copy holds only in-frame clones and misses some; the assay was immunoSEQ multiplex PCR. The sample contains over 250,000 clones, none of them singletons. Study observations and caveats: In lesional scalp, particularly from alopecia totalis/universalis, clonality was higher than in normal scalp. Compared with mice, patients displayed less clear TCR sharing, possibly for HLA-related reasons.

The authors sorted pooled cutaneous lymph node cells using CD4, CD8alpha, NKG2D, NKG2ACE and other markers. Germline trimming cut 9 bases from V and 1 base from J; bases unmatched to any gene: 3. CDR1 NSHNY and CDR2 SYGAGN come from the germline V gene. The CDR3 length is 13 residues. J is TRBJ2-2 and V is TRBV13-1, with 7 bases aligning to TRBD1. Specimen: CD4+ T cells sorted from a lymph node. The sequence came from a C3H/HeJ mouse with alopecia areata. Mouse strain MHC haplotype: H2-k. The covered CDR3 bases are TGTGCCACCGGGACAGAAAACACCGGG. Translated, it gives CATGTENTG. The full CDR3 is CATGTENTGQLYF.